The clone carrying this T cell receptor (beta chain) has a single count. Germline CDR1 and CDR2: LNHDA and SQIVND (reference sequence). V was clipped by 5 bases and J by 3 bases; unmatched bases: 3. The CDR3 length is 13 residues. Authors' processing steps: Using reference gene primer amplification, nucleated cell counts were estimated. TCRdb's copy holds only in-frame clones and misses some; the assay was immunoSEQ multiplex PCR. V, J and clone size are taken as reported in that table, and D and trimming were inferred from the DNA itself. The table lists 70,000 to 100,000 clones, around 89% of them singletons. This entry comes from a study of blood T cell repertoires in COVID-19. Turning to the study itself: The study drew acute and convalescent COVID-19 samples from the United States, Italy and Spain. T cells, B-cell-depleted T cells, or PBMCs supplied cDNA or gDNA.

The clonotype originates from a woman of 80 years or more with active or convalescent COVID-19. Sequenced input: peripheral blood. The gene calls are TRBV19 and TRBJ1-2; 7 bases are a match to TRBD1. In DNA, the CDR3 is TGTGCCAGTAGTTTAGGACAGGACTATGGCTACACCTTC. Translation: CASSLGQDYGYTF.